This TCR beta chain is from a study of T cells in women clearing cervical HPV infection. For the study at large: Cases: HPV16-related CIN3 or worse on histology, 2 invasive cancers.

Whole-study findings and limits: Effector/memory and HPV-specific T cells were not isolated, and association timing is unknown. Controls had more TRBV6-7 (0.16%) than cases (roughly 0.11%).

Germline V CDR1 and CDR2: LNHDA, SQIVND (reference sequence). The CDR3 is 16 residues long. Only in-frame clones appear in the TCRdb table, and some are missing; sequencing was by immunoSEQ multiplex PCR. This table holds 25,000 to 30,000 clones. Concerning this clone itself: What it binds is unknown. The CDR3 end lies 3 residues beyond the end of the read and is filled in from the germline J gene.

The sample consisted of blood buffy coat. The V call is TRBV19, the J call TRBJ1-4, with 7 bases aligning to TRBD1. This sequence was found in a woman aged 18-70 years with a cervical HPV16 infection that either progressed to CIN3+ or cleared (not recorded which). The sequenced part of the CDR3 DNA is TGTGCCAGCTGGGGGGCAGGGGGGTCTGGGGCCAACGTA. Amino acids: CASWGAGGSGANV. The full-length CDR3 reads as CASWGAGGSGANVLFF.